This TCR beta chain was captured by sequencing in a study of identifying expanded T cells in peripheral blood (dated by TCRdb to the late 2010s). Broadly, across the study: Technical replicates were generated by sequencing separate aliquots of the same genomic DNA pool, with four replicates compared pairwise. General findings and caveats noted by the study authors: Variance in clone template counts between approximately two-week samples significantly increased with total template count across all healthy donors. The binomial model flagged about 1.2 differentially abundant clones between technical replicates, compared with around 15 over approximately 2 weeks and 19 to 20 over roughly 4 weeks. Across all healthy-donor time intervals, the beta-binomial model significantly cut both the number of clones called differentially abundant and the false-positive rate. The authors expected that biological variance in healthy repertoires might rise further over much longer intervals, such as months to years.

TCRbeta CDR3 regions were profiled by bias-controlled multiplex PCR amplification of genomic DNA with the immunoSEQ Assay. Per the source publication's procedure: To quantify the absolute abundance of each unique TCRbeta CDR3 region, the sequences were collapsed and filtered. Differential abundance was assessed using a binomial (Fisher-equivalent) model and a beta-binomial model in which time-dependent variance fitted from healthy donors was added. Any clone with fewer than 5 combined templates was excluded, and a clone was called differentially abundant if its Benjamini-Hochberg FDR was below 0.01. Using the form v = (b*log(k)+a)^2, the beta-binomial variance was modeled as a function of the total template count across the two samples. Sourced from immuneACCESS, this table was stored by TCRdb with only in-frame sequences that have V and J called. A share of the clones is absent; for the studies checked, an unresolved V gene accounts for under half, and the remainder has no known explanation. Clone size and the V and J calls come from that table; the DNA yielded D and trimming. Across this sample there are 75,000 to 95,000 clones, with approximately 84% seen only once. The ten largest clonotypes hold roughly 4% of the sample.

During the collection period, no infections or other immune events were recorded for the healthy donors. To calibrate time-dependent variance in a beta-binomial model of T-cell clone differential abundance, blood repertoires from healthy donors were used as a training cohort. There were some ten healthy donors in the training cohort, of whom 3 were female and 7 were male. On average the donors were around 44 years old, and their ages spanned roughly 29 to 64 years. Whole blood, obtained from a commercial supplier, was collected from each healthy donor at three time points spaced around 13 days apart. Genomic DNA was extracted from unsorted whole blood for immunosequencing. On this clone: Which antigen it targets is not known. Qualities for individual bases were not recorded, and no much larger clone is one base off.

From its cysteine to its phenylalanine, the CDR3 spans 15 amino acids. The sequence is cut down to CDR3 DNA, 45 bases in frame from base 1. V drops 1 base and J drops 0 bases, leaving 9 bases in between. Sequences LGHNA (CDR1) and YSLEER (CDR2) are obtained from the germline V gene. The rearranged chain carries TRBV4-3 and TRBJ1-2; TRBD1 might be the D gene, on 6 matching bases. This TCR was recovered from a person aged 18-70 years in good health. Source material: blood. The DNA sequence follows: TGCGCCAGCAGCCAAGTCAGGGGAGCTAACTATGGCTACACCTTC. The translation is CASSQVRGANYGYTF.